The clone carrying this T cell receptor beta chain was recorded a few times. Its antigen is not identified. The whole isolated RNA underwent reverse transcription, so sequencing captured expressed TCRB transcripts. Sequencing used immunoSEQ multiplex PCR; TCRdb keeps in-frame clones, though not all of them. Of 200,000 to 300,000 clones detected, 11% appear once; the ten largest clones hold around 0.017%. The V end lost 4 bases, the J end lost 8 bases, and 10 bases lay between the germline ends. The CDR3 has 12 amino acids. In germline, CDR1 is SGHTA, CDR2 FQGNSA. These data are taken from a study of beta chain features in type 1 diabetes. Study conclusions and caveats: HLA effects on TCRB rearrangement stayed unresolved here. Within each of all four CD4+ subsets, Type 1 diabetes patients had TCRB CDR3s that were moderately but significantly shorter.

The specimen was naive CD4+ T cells from blood. This TCR derives from a man aged 25-45 years with type 1 diabetes. The chain joins TRBV7-2 to TRBJ2-3; D is perhaps TRBD2 (6 bases). DNA for the CDR3: TGTGCCAGCAGCTCTTCTAGCGTTACGCAGTATTTT. This gives the protein CASSSSSVTQYF.